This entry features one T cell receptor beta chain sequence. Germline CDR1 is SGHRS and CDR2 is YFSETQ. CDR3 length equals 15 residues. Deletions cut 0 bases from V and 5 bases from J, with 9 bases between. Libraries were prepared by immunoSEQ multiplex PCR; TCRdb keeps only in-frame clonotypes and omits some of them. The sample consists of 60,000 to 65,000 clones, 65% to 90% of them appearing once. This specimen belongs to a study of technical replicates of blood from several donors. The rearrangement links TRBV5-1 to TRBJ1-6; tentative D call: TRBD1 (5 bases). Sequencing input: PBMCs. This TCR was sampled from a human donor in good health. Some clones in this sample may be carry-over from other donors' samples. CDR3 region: CASSLVPTDNSPLHF. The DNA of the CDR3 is TGCGCCAGCAGCTTGGTGCCGACAGATAATTCACCCCTCCACTTT.